This T cell receptor beta chain was retrieved from a study of blood T cell repertoires in COVID-19. Across the study: The cDNA or gDNA used as material had been derived from T cells, B-cell-depleted T cells, or PBMCs.

Libraries were prepared by immunoSEQ multiplex PCR; TCRdb keeps only in-frame clonotypes and omits some of them. The sample records 350,000 to 450,000 clones, roughly 88% being singletons. Germline V gene data show CDR1 as LNHDA and CDR2 as SQIVND (reference sequence). The CDR3 sequence is 14 residues long. V was cut by 9 bases and J by 5 bases, with 17 bases left in between. Those who participated ranged in age from about 18 to 89 years and resided in roughly 26 US areas. Participant-reported clinical history was the basis for cohort assignment. The chain recombines TRBV19 with TRBJ2-1; D not resolved. Sequenced material: PBMCs or T cells enriched from blood (not recorded which). The receptor comes from a woman younger than 30 who had been exposed to COVID-19. The CDR3 region has the DNA TGTGCCAGCGGTGACGGAGCAGCGAACAATGAGCAGTTCTTC. It codes for CASGDGAANNEQFF.